This note documents a single T cell receptor beta chain sequence. There is no known antigen for this receptor. No clone much larger than this one lies a single base away; base qualities are absent. Each collaborating institution followed its own protocols to collect whole blood in K2EDTA tubes. Collaborator samples were shipped for TCRbeta analysis as frozen whole blood, isolated PBMCs, or DNA extracted from either sample type. TCRbeta CDR3 regions were amplified from genomic DNA using the immunoSEQ Assay, a bias-controlled multiplex PCR. On the authors' methods: Nucleated cell counts per sample were estimated from amplification of reference gene primers within the assay. To quantify the absolute abundance of each unique TCRbeta CDR3 rearrangement, sequence reads were collapsed and filtered. For each sample, productive Simpson clonality was calculated as the square root of Simpson's diversity index over productive rearrangements. This is the immuneACCESS table as TCRdb keeps it, with only in-frame sequences that have V and J called. A part of the clones is gone; compared with another copy, unresolved V genes explain less than half, and the rest is unexplained. V, J and clone size are taken as reported in that table, and D and trimming were inferred from the DNA itself. The sample table shows 55,000 to 65,000 clones, and about 86% are seen once. About 4.3% of the sample is in the top ten clones.

This sample was taken from a study of blood T cell repertoires in COVID-19 (TCRdb year 2020). Concerning the study at large: Samples covering the acute and convalescent phases of COVID-19 were provided by collaborators in the United States, Italy and Spain. The material from the prospective study consisted of cDNA or gDNA derived from T cells, B-cell-depleted T cells, or PBMCs. Deeply sampled blood TCRbeta repertoires from subjects exposed to, actively infected with, or recovered from COVID-19 were included in the dataset. The repertoires were made available in a free public database intended to serve as a resource for research on the immune response to SARS-CoV-2. The samples were drawn from the first 160 participants of the ongoing ImmuneRACE study and from 950 to 1,500 subjects provided by 6 global collaborators. Nearly every sample came with metadata listing a de-identified subject ID, COVID-19 status, age in years and sex. Where HLA class I and class II types were available, the types were taken from metadata supplied by the sample provider, not from assay-based typing.

What the work shows at the level of the full study, not this receptor alone: The quantity of clinical and demographic metadata differed by source and by participant and was supplied without curation.

Trimmed from V: 3 bases; trimmed from J: 3 bases; junction bases lacking a gene match: 4. From the cysteine up to the phenylalanine, the CDR3 has a length of 14 residues. Only CDR3 DNA is held: 42 bases, read in frame from base 1. Based on the germline V gene, the CDR1 and CDR2 sequences are SGDLS and YYNGEE. This TCR derives from a man in his sixties with acute or convalescent COVID-19. The chain is encoded by TRBV9 joined to TRBJ1-1, and TRBD1 aligns with 8 junction nucleotides. The sequenced sample was peripheral blood. The CDR3 region reads CASSAGQVYTEAFF. Read as DNA, the sequence is TGTGCCAGCAGCGCGGGACAGGTCTACACTGAAGCTTTCTTT.